This TCR beta chain was recovered during a study of immune heterogeneity within non-small cell lung tumors. Germline V lookup: CDR1 SGHTA, CDR2 FQGNSA. The CDR3 has 14 residues. The V end was cut by 5 bases, the J end by 7 bases, with 15 bases between. Bulk tumor genomic DNA, roughly 600 ng per sample, was used as template. While surgery was under way, several biopsies spaced far apart were taken per primary tumor. Patients had untreated, newly diagnosed non-small cell lung cancer and underwent curative surgery. Broader study findings: Identical dominant CDR3 beta clonotypes were found recurring across a patient's tumor sites, along with site-unique high-frequency clones. A moderate but significant correlation was observed between local T-cell clonality and local tumor mutational burden (R about 0.31).

The TCR beta CDR3 region was amplified by multiplex PCR employing 32 V and 13 J primers. TCRdb reanalysed the multiplex PCR reads using MiXCR and keeps one entry per CDR3 protein. The sample shows over 30,000 distinct CDR3 sequences, less than 35% of them seen only once. This clonotype has at least ten counts. As yet, its antigen is unknown. The V call is TRBV7-2, the J call TRBJ2-1, with D perhaps matching TRBD2 (7 bases). Sequencing was performed on lung tumor tissue. This receptor was obtained from a man aged 35 to 55 with non-small cell lung cancer. CDR3 protein: CASSVTRGGNEQFF. CDR3 nucleotide sequence: TGTGCCAGCAGCGTTACTAGGGGGGGTAATGAGCAGTTCTTC.